One sample yielded the 30 T cell receptor beta chains listed below, sequenced in a study of T cells expressing NK-cell markers. TCRdb re-called the 5' RACE reads; every CDR3 protein appears as one record, without DNA. The sample includes roughly 390,000 distinct CDR3 sequences. The sequencing sample was made of blood T cells: a sorted CD56 or NKG2C T cell subset, CD4+ or CD8+ T cells, or bulk PBMC T cells (not recorded which). The receptors shown here come from a woman aged 50 to 65 in good health.

The chain employs TRBV11-1 and TRBJ2-7. This CDR3 region has 15 residues. The germline CDR1 and CDR2 sequences are SGHAT and FQDESV (reference sequence). CDR3 sequence reads: CASSPWTLTPYEQYF.

The V gene is TRBV5-1, the J gene TRBJ2-3; TCRdb indicates TRBD2, and absent DNA this call remains unverified. The CDR3 is made up of 15 amino acids. In germline, CDR1 is SGHRS, CDR2 YFSETQ. CDR3 sequence reads: CASSFWEGQTDTQYF.

The gene calls are TRBV12-3 or TRBV12-4 and TRBJ2-3; TCRdb gives TRBD1 as the D gene, but with no DNA this cannot be confirmed. The CDR3 length is 13 residues. CDR3 sequence: CASSPGDTDTQYF.

The chain employs TRBV3-1 and TRBJ2-1; TCRdb outputs TRBD1, but without DNA this stays unchecked. The CDR3 has 14 amino acids. Per germline, CDR1 LGHDT and CDR2 YNNKEL (reference sequence). CDR3 sequence: CASSQGGVAHEQFF.

This chain links TRBV5-1 with TRBJ2-1; lacking DNA, the TRBD2 call made by TCRdb goes unchecked. CDR3 size: 18 residues. Germline CDR1 SGHRS, CDR2 YFSETQ. The CDR3 protein is CASSSPRGLQSSYNEQFF.

This CDR3 reads CASSYSQGAYGYTF. This chain uses TRBV6-5 with TRBJ1-2; TCRdb's assignment of TRBD1 cannot be checked, as there is no DNA. This CDR3 contains 14 residues. The germline V gene encodes CDR1 MNHEY and CDR2 SVGAGI.

This CDR3 is CASSARPFSNQPQHF. This chain joins TRBV5-6 and TRBJ1-5. Germline lookup yields CDR1 SGHDT and CDR2 YYEEEE. The CDR3 consists of 15 residues. Using reference TRBV5-6 and TRBJ1-5 for the parts outside the CDR3, the full variable domain is DAGVTQSPTHLIKTRGQQVTLRCSPKSGHDTVSWYQQALGQGPQFIFQYYEEEERQRGNFPDRFSGHQFPNYSSELNVNALLLGDSALYLCASSARPFSNQPQHFGDGTRLSIL.

The gene calls are TRBV24-1 and TRBJ2-5; TCRdb lists TRBD1, though no DNA is available to test this call. Looked up from germline, CDR1 is KGHDR and CDR2 is SFDVKD. The CDR3 has 14 residues. The CDR3: CATSDPGALETQYF.

The genes are TRBV3-1 and TRBJ2-3. The V gene's germline CDR1 is LGHDT and CDR2 YNNKEL (reference sequence). The CDR3 runs 17 residues. Here the CDR3 reads CASSQDNGLAGTDTQYF.

V is TRBV29-1 and J is TRBJ2-3; TCRdb's D call, TRBD1, is unchecked because there is no DNA. Per germline, CDR1 SQVTM and CDR2 ANQGSEA. The CDR3 is 13 residues long. This chain's CDR3 is CSHSGGPPDTQYF.

The chain joins TRBV20-1 to TRBJ2-1; the D call of TRBD2 rests on TCRdb alone, since no DNA is present to check it. The CDR3 runs to 14 residues. In germline, CDR1 is DFQATT, CDR2 SNEGSKA (reference sequence). The CDR3 protein is CSATLAGEVGEQFF.

The rearrangement joins TRBV10-3 to TRBJ1-2. The CDR3 contains 12 residues. Germline-derived CDR1 and CDR2 are ENHRY and SYGVKD. CDR3: CASEGEGYGYTF.

This rearrangement joins TRBV6-1 to TRBJ2-5; TCRdb gives TRBD2 as the D gene, but with no DNA this cannot be confirmed. This CDR3 region has 16 residues. Germline-derived CDR1 and CDR2 are MNHNS and SASEGT. The chain's CDR3 is CASSVLDSPAGETQYF.

The gene calls are TRBV12-3 or TRBV12-4 and TRBJ2-1; the D call of TRBD2 rests on TCRdb alone, since no DNA is present to check it. This CDR3 comprises 17 residues. The CDR3 protein is CASSLPRVSSSYNEQFF.

This chain joins TRBV28 and TRBJ2-3; TCRdb gives TRBD2 as the D gene, but with no DNA this cannot be confirmed. This CDR3 region has 15 residues. Germline assignment: CDR1 MDHEN and CDR2 SYDVKM. This CDR3 is CASSLAGADTDTQYF.

This CDR3 is CASEGPGTHEQFF. The rearrangement uses TRBV24-1 and TRBJ2-1; TCRdb calls TRBD2, which cannot be checked without DNA. Looked up from germline, CDR1 is KGHDR and CDR2 is SFDVKD. This CDR3 spans 13 amino acids.

This chain connects TRBV29-1 to TRBJ2-1; TCRdb gives TRBD2 as the D gene, but with no DNA this cannot be confirmed. CDR1 is SQVTM and CDR2 is ANQGSEA in the germline V gene. The CDR3 runs to 17 residues. The CDR3 is CSVEGTSGRAAYNEQFF.

The chain is built from TRBV20-1 and TRBJ2-1; TCRdb reports TRBD2, a call that lacks DNA to check it against. Germline V gene lookup returns CDR1 DFQATT and CDR2 SNEGSKA (reference sequence). This CDR3 has 15 residues. The CDR3 loop reads CSARILAGGPGEQFF.

The chain has TRBV10-3 and TRBJ2-5; the D call from TCRdb, TRBD2, cannot be confirmed without DNA. The CDR3 length is 14 residues. Germline V lookup: CDR1 ENHRY, CDR2 SYGVKD. The CDR3 spells CAIGSAGGRETQYF.

This chain uses TRBV27 with TRBJ2-7. CDR3 length: 11 residues. Germline assignment: CDR1 MNHEY and CDR2 SMNVEV (reference sequence). CDR3 sequence reads: CASTNWGEQYF.

The chain carries TRBV20-1 and TRBJ1-6; as DNA is missing, the TRBD1 call by TCRdb cannot be tested. The CDR3 is made up of 13 amino acids. Germline V gives CDR1 DFQATT, CDR2 SNEGSKA (reference sequence). CDR3: CSASGQVNSPLHF.

V is TRBV24-1 and J is TRBJ2-5; the D gene TCRdb calls, TRBD2, cannot be checked with no DNA. The germline CDR1 and CDR2 sequences are KGHDR and SFDVKD. The CDR3 is 18 amino acids. The CDR3 sequence: CATSEGLRGLAGEETQYF.

This rearrangement joins TRBV12-3 or TRBV12-4 to TRBJ1-1; the TCRdb D gene call, TRBD1, has no DNA to confirm it. The CDR3 sequence is 13 residues long. CDR3 amino acids: CASSRPGVVEAFF.

CDR3: CASSQSGQDTQYF. The gene calls are TRBV11-2 and TRBJ2-3; TCRdb proposes TRBD2, but this gene call is untestable without DNA. CDR3 size: 13 residues. Germline CDR1 and CDR2: SGHAT and FQNNGV.

The chain links TRBV20-1 to TRBJ2-3; the D call from TCRdb, TRBD1, cannot be confirmed without DNA. The CDR3 has 15 residues. Looked up from germline, CDR1 is DFQATT and CDR2 is SNEGSKA (reference sequence). The CDR3 region is CSARDERGVADTQYF.

V is TRBV5-1 and J is TRBJ2-1; checking the TCRdb D call of TRBD2 is not possible without DNA. The V gene's germline CDR1 is SGHRS and CDR2 YFSETQ. The CDR3 is 14 amino acids. The CDR3 reads CASLSGTSVNEQFF. The complete variable domain, with remaining parts taken from reference TRBV5-1 and TRBJ2-1, reads KAGVTQTPRYLIKTRGQQVTLSCSPISGHRSVSWYQQTPGQGLQFLFEYFSETQRNKGNFPGRFSGRQFSNSRSEMNVSTLELGDSALYLCASLSGTSVNEQFFGPGTRLTVL.

The chain is built from TRBV5-5 and TRBJ2-2. The germline gives CDR1 SGHKS, CDR2 YYEKEE (reference sequence). This CDR3 comprises 16 residues. The CDR3 sequence is CASSFRAANTYGELFF. The complete variable domain, with remaining parts taken from reference TRBV5-5 and TRBJ2-2, reads DAGVTQSPTHLIKTRGQQVTLRCSPISGHKSVSWYQQVLGQGPQFIFQYYEKEERGRGNFPDRFSARQFPNYSSELNVNALLLGDSALYLCASSFRAANTYGELFFGEGSRLTVL.

V and J are TRBV29-1 and TRBJ2-1; TCRdb's D call, TRBD2, is unchecked because there is no DNA. The germline V gene has CDR1 SQVTM and CDR2 ANQGSEA. The CDR3 contains 13 residues. The CDR3 protein is CSGGESSYNEQFF.

The chain uses TRBV7-9 and TRBJ2-2; TCRdb designates TRBD2, a call that cannot be tested without DNA. The CDR3 loop spans 16 amino acids. Germline V gives CDR1 SEHNR, CDR2 FQNEAQ (reference sequence). CDR3 residues: CASSRTSGRSTGELFF.

This chain's CDR3 is CASSYRGLNGYTF. The gene calls are TRBV28 and TRBJ1-2; TCRdb outputs TRBD1, but without DNA this stays unchecked. The CDR3 sequence is 13 residues long. Germline V lookup: CDR1 MDHEN, CDR2 SYDVKM.